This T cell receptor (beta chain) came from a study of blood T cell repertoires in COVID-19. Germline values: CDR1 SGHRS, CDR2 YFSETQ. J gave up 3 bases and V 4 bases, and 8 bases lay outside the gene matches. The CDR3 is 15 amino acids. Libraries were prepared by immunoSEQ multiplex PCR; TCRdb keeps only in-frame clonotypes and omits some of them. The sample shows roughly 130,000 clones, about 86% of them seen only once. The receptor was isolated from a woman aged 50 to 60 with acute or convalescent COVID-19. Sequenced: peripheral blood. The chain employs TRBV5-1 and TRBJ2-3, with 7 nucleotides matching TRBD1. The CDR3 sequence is CASSTMTGMTDTQYF. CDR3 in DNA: TGCGCCAGCAGCACAATGACAGGGATGACAGATACGCAGTATTTT.